A selection of T cell receptor beta chains follows, all from one sample in a study of cytomegalovirus exposure and HLA in healthy donors. TCRdb's copy holds only in-frame clones and misses some; the assay was immunoSEQ multiplex PCR. This table holds 60,000 to 75,000 clones, 85% found once. Material: PBMCs. These receptors were taken from a female donor in good health and CMV-seronegative. The CDR3 runs from the conserved cysteine through the conserved F or W. Fields, in order: V gene, D gene, J gene, clone size, CDR3 DNA, CDR3 protein. D genes are given only for firm matches. Some rows mark clone size as missing; the rest say once, few, many or name a class of expanded clone.

V gene: TRBV13
D gene: TRBD1
J gene: TRBJ1-1
clone size: .
CDR3 DNA: TGTGCCAGCAGCCCAAGGACAGGAAGAGGGAGTGAAGCTTTCTTT
CDR3 protein: CASSPRTGRGSEAFF

V gene: TRBV19
D gene: .
J gene: TRBJ2-2
clone size: .
CDR3 DNA: TGTGCCAGTAGTGGGACTCTAACCGGGGAGCTGTTTTTT
CDR3 protein: CASSGTLTGELFF

V gene: TRBV14
D gene: .
J gene: TRBJ2-3
clone size: .
CDR3 DNA: TGTGCCAGCAGCCAAGGGAAAGGAGGCACAGATACGCAGTATTTT
CDR3 protein: CASSQGKGGTDTQYF

V gene: TRBV7-6
D gene: TRBD2
J gene: TRBJ2-1
clone size: .
CDR3 DNA: TGTGCCAGCAGAGATAGCGGGGGGGGGTACAATGAGCAGTTCTTC
CDR3 protein: CASRDSGGGYNEQFF

V gene: TRBV14
D gene: TRBD2
J gene: TRBJ2-1
clone size: .
CDR3 DNA: TGTGCCAGCAGCCCGGGGACTAGCGGGAATGGTGAGCAGTTCTTC
CDR3 protein: CASSPGTSGNGEQFF

V gene: TRBV5-8
D gene: .
J gene: TRBJ1-2
clone size: .
CDR3 DNA: TGTGCCAGCAGCTTGGCCCAGGGCCCCAGTGGCTACACCTTC
CDR3 protein: CASSLAQGPSGYTF

V gene: TRBV9
D gene: TRBD1
J gene: TRBJ1-1
clone size: .
CDR3 DNA: TGTGCCAGCAGCACAAATCAAGGGGGCCAAGTTGAAGCTTTCTTT
CDR3 protein: CASSTNQGGQVEAFF

V gene: TRBV2
D gene: TRBD1
J gene: TRBJ1-1
clone size: .
CDR3 DNA: TGTGCCAGCAGTGAGGGGACGGGACAGTCGAACACTGAAGCTTTCTTT
CDR3 protein: CASSEGTGQSNTEAFF

V gene: TRBV18
D gene: .
J gene: TRBJ2-7
clone size: .
CDR3 DNA: TGTGCCAGCTCACCAACGCGGGACCCACCCTACGAGCAGTACTTC
CDR3 protein: CASSPTRDPPYEQYF

V gene: TRBV5-1
D gene: .
J gene: TRBJ1-6
clone size: .
CDR3 DNA: TGCGCCAGCAGCTATAAGACGGAGAATTCACCCCTCCACTTT
CDR3 protein: CASSYKTENSPLHF

V gene: TRBV9
D gene: .
J gene: TRBJ1-4
clone size: .
CDR3 DNA: TGTGCCAGCACAGCTAATGAAAAACTGTTTTTT
CDR3 protein: CASTANEKLFF

V gene: TRBV6-1
D gene: TRBD1
J gene: TRBJ1-4
clone size: .
CDR3 DNA: TGTGCCAGCAGTCCGCGGGACAGGGGTGAAAAACTGTTTTTT
CDR3 protein: CASSPRDRGEKLFF

V gene: TRBV6-1
D gene: .
J gene: TRBJ1-1
clone size: .
CDR3 DNA: TGTGCCAGCAAGGACAGCCCCCTCATGAACACTGAAGCTTTCTTT
CDR3 protein: CASKDSPLMNTEAFF

V gene: TRBV6-1
D gene: .
J gene: TRBJ1-2
clone size: .
CDR3 DNA: TGTGCCAGCAGTGAAGTCGTCGGGAACTATGGCTACACCTTC
CDR3 protein: CASSEVVGNYGYTF

V gene: TRBV11-1
D gene: .
J gene: TRBJ2-7
clone size: .
CDR3 DNA: TGTGCCAGCAGCTTAGGACAGAACTCCTACGAGCAGTACTTC
CDR3 protein: CASSLGQNSYEQYF

V gene: TRBV27
D gene: .
J gene: TRBJ1-2
clone size: .
CDR3 DNA: TGTGCCAGCAGTCAAACAGGGAAGATCTATGGCTACACCTTC
CDR3 protein: CASSQTGKIYGYTF

V gene: TRBV7-2
D gene: TRBD2
J gene: TRBJ2-7
clone size: .
CDR3 DNA: TGTGCCAGCAGGTTAGCACTAGCGGGAGGCGCCTCCTCCTACGAGCAGTACTTC
CDR3 protein: CASRLALAGGASSYEQYF

V gene: TRBV5-4
D gene: TRBD1
J gene: TRBJ1-2
clone size: .
CDR3 DNA: TGTGCCAGCAGCCCGGGACAGGGTCCCTATGGCTACACCTTC
CDR3 protein: CASSPGQGPYGYTF

V gene: TRBV10-2
D gene: .
J gene: TRBJ2-2
clone size: .
CDR3 DNA: TGCGCCAGTGGACAGAGAAACACCGGGGAGCTGTTCTTT
CDR3 protein: CASGQRNTGELFF

V gene: TRBV7-2
D gene: .
J gene: TRBJ2-7
clone size: .
CDR3 DNA: TGTGCCAGCCAAGACAGCTCCTACGAGCAGTACTTC
CDR3 protein: CASQDSSYEQYF

V gene: TRBV6-6
D gene: TRBD1
J gene: TRBJ1-5
clone size: .
CDR3 DNA: TGTGCCAGCACTCCAGGGGGGACAGGTTATCAGCCCCAGCATTTT
CDR3 protein: CASTPGGTGYQPQHF

V gene: TRBV4-3
D gene: .
J gene: TRBJ2-3
clone size: .
CDR3 DNA: TGCGCCAGCAGCCAAGATCGCGGATATGGGGGGGATACGCAGTATTTT
CDR3 protein: CASSQDRGYGGDTQYF

V gene: TRBV7-6
D gene: .
J gene: TRBJ2-1
clone size: few
CDR3 DNA: TGTGCCAGCAGCTTAGGGCAGAGCGGCAATGAGCAGTTCTTC
CDR3 protein: CASSLGQSGNEQFF

V gene: TRBV4-2
D gene: .
J gene: TRBJ2-7
clone size: .
CDR3 DNA: TGTGCCAGCAGCCCGAACGACGGAGGGATCTCCTACGAGCAGTACTTC
CDR3 protein: CASSPNDGGISYEQYF

V gene: TRBV7-8
D gene: .
J gene: TRBJ2-5
clone size: .
CDR3 DNA: TGTGCCAGCAGCTTAGAGGCCGAGGCGGGGACCCAGTACTTC
CDR3 protein: CASSLEAEAGTQYF

V gene: TRBV27
D gene: TRBD2
J gene: TRBJ2-3
clone size: .
CDR3 DNA: TGTGCCAGCAGTTTACAGGCTAGCGGGAGTGATACGCAGTATTTT
CDR3 protein: CASSLQASGSDTQYF

V gene: TRBV4-2
D gene: .
J gene: TRBJ1-5
clone size: .
CDR3 DNA: TGTGCCAGCAGCCAAGAAGCGGCTTGGGGTAGGCAGCCCCAGCATTTT
CDR3 protein: CASSQEAAWGRQPQHF

V gene: TRBV9
D gene: .
J gene: TRBJ2-1
clone size: .
CDR3 DNA: TGTGCCAGCAGCTCTCGACAGGGACTCTACAATGAGCAGTTCTTC
CDR3 protein: CASSSRQGLYNEQFF

V gene: TRBV27
D gene: .
J gene: TRBJ1-1
clone size: .
CDR3 DNA: TGTGCCAGCAGAAGAACGGAGGCCAACACTGAAGCTTTCTTT
CDR3 protein: CASRRTEANTEAFF

V gene: TRBV27
D gene: .
J gene: TRBJ2-7
clone size: .
CDR3 DNA: TGTGCCAGCAGTTCCTTTGAGCGACCCCTAAGGGGGCAGTACTTC
CDR3 protein: CASSSFERPLRGQYF

V gene: TRBV12-1
D gene: .
J gene: TRBJ2-1
clone size: .
CDR3 DNA: TGTGCCAGCAGCTCCGGACAGGGACCCAATGAGCAGTTCTTC
CDR3 protein: CASSSGQGPNEQFF

V gene: TRBV15
D gene: TRBD1
J gene: TRBJ2-5
clone size: .
CDR3 DNA: TGTGCCACCAGGGAGACCGGGGACAGGGGGCGTCAAGAGACCCAGTACTTC
CDR3 protein: CATRETGDRGRQETQYF

V gene: TRBV23-1
D gene: TRBD2
J gene: TRBJ2-1
clone size: .
CDR3 DNA: TGCGCCAGCAGTCAATCGGTAAGGCTGGGCGGGAGGAAGTACAATGAGCAGTTCTTC
CDR3 protein: CASSQSVRLGGRKYNEQFF

V gene: TRBV29-1
D gene: TRBD1
J gene: TRBJ1-1
clone size: .
CDR3 DNA: TGCAGCGTTGTTGGGCCAGGGGGCTCTGAAGCTTTCTTT
CDR3 protein: CSVVGPGGSEAFF

V gene: TRBV7-6
D gene: TRBD1
J gene: TRBJ1-4
clone size: .
CDR3 DNA: TGTGCCAGCAGCTGGACAGGGGGCAGTGAAAAACTGTTTTTT
CDR3 protein: CASSWTGGSEKLFF

V gene: TRBV7-9
D gene: .
J gene: TRBJ1-1
clone size: .
CDR3 DNA: TGTTCCAGCAGCCTGTTCGACAGGTCGAATGAAGCTTTCTTT
CDR3 protein: CSSSLFDRSNEAFF

V gene: TRBV5-1
D gene: TRBD2
J gene: TRBJ2-5
clone size: .
CDR3 DNA: TGCGCCAGCAGCCCCGGGCTAGCGGGAGAAGAGACCCAGTACTTC
CDR3 protein: CASSPGLAGEETQYF

V gene: TRBV5-1
D gene: .
J gene: TRBJ2-2
clone size: once
CDR3 DNA: TGCGCCAGCAGCCCATGGACAACGAACACCGGGGAGCTGTTTTTT
CDR3 protein: CASSPWTTNTGELFF

V gene: TRBV7-7
D gene: .
J gene: TRBJ1-1
clone size: .
CDR3 DNA: TGTGCTAGCAGCTTAGCTCAGAACACTGAAGCTTTCTTT
CDR3 protein: CASSLAQNTEAFF

V gene: TRBV7-2
D gene: TRBD2
J gene: TRBJ2-5
clone size: .
CDR3 DNA: TGTGCCAGCAGCCCAACTAGCGACCCTCCTGAGACCCAGTACTTC
CDR3 protein: CASSPTSDPPETQYF

V gene: TRBV4-1
D gene: .
J gene: TRBJ2-5
clone size: .
CDR3 DNA: TGCGCCAGCAGCCAGGTTAGCGGTAGAGAGACCCAGTACTTC
CDR3 protein: CASSQVSGRETQYF

V gene: TRBV28
D gene: .
J gene: TRBJ1-1
clone size: .
CDR3 DNA: TGTGCCAGCAGTTTAGAAGTTCGTGGTTGGAGGGGGGGCACTGAAGCTTTCTTT
CDR3 protein: CASSLEVRGWRGGTEAFF

V gene: TRBV12-5
D gene: TRBD1
J gene: TRBJ2-5
clone size: .
CDR3 DNA: TGTGCTAGTGGGGGGACGTGGACAGGGGCGAGTCAAGAGACCCAGTACTTC
CDR3 protein: CASGGTWTGASQETQYF

V gene: TRBV11-2
D gene: TRBD2
J gene: TRBJ2-5
clone size: .
CDR3 DNA: TGTGCCAGCAGCCAGGGAGGAGCGGGGGCCTGGGAGACCCAGTACTTC
CDR3 protein: CASSQGGAGAWETQYF

V gene: TRBV28
D gene: .
J gene: TRBJ2-3
clone size: .
CDR3 DNA: TGTGCCAGCAGTTTCCGGGGAGACTCACACGATACGCAGTATTTT
CDR3 protein: CASSFRGDSHDTQYF

V gene: TRBV29-1
D gene: .
J gene: TRBJ1-3
clone size: .
CDR3 DNA: TGCAGCGTTGCCCCTGTCCCCTCTGGAAACACCATATATTTT
CDR3 protein: CSVAPVPSGNTIYF

V gene: TRBV5-3
D gene: .
J gene: TRBJ2-7
clone size: .
CDR3 DNA: TGTGCCAGAAGCTTGGTGCCCCGGTCTGCAGGGGTACATACCTACGAGCAGTACTTC
CDR3 protein: CARSLVPRSAGVHTYEQYF

V gene: TRBV5-5
D gene: TRBD2
J gene: TRBJ2-3
clone size: .
CDR3 DNA: TGTGCCAGCAGAACACTAGCGGGGGGGCCTACAGATACGCAGTATTTT
CDR3 protein: CASRTLAGGPTDTQYF

V gene: TRBV4-2
D gene: TRBD2
J gene: TRBJ2-5
clone size: .
CDR3 DNA: TGTGCCAGCAGCCAAGATGGTCCGGGGGGGCTGCAAGAGACCCAGTACTTC
CDR3 protein: CASSQDGPGGLQETQYF

V gene: TRBV7-8
D gene: TRBD1
J gene: TRBJ2-5
clone size: few
CDR3 DNA: TGTGCCAGCAGCTTAGTCGGACAGGGGGCCGGGGAGACCCAGTACTTC
CDR3 protein: CASSLVGQGAGETQYF

V gene: TRBV29-1
D gene: .
J gene: TRBJ1-1
clone size: .
CDR3 DNA: TGCAGCGCGGACAGCGTCTTCACTGAAGCTTTCTTT
CDR3 protein: CSADSVFTEAFF

V gene: TRBV19
D gene: TRBD1
J gene: TRBJ1-3
clone size: .
CDR3 DNA: TGTGCCAGTAGATCGGGACAGGAGGCTGGAAACACCATATATTTT
CDR3 protein: CASRSGQEAGNTIYF

V gene: TRBV6-5
D gene: .
J gene: TRBJ1-1
clone size: .
CDR3 DNA: TGTGCCAGCAGTCCACAGGTGAACACTGAAGCTTTCTTT
CDR3 protein: CASSPQVNTEAFF

V gene: TRBV4-1
D gene: TRBD2
J gene: TRBJ2-7
clone size: .
CDR3 DNA: TGCGCCAGCAGCCAAGAAGGCGGGCTAGCGGGGGGCTCCTACGAGCAGTACTTC
CDR3 protein: CASSQEGGLAGGSYEQYF

V gene: TRBV27
D gene: .
J gene: TRBJ2-4
clone size: .
CDR3 DNA: TGTGCCAGCAGTTCCCGACAGAACATTCAGTACTTC
CDR3 protein: CASSSRQNIQYF

V gene: TRBV27
D gene: .
J gene: TRBJ2-7
clone size: .
CDR3 DNA: TGTGCCAGCAACCCCACCGGGACATTCTCCTACGAGCAGTACTTC
CDR3 protein: CASNPTGTFSYEQYF

V gene: TRBV27
D gene: TRBD1
J gene: TRBJ2-5
clone size: .
CDR3 DNA: TGTGCCAGCAGTTTATCGTTGACGCAGGGGGCAGGGGAGACCCAGTACTTC
CDR3 protein: CASSLSLTQGAGETQYF